The 14 T cell receptor beta chains reported below all come from one sample, sequenced in a study of T cell repertoires in aging, cancer and after chemotherapy. TRB rearrangements spanning V, D and J were amplified using mixed TRB-A/B primers. Using its own MiXCR run on the multiplex PCR reads, TCRdb lists one record per CDR3 protein. The top ten hold roughly a fifth of the sample, which has some 1,800 distinct CDR3 sequences, around 24% seen once. TCR beta rearrangements were amplified from peripheral blood genomic DNA. Sequencing was carried out using blood. Receptor source: a human donor with a solid tumor.

This clonotype is classed as large. The chain combines TRBV12-3 or TRBV12-4 with TRBJ1-1; perhaps TRBD1 as D (6 bases). CDR3 size: 13 residues. V was cut by 8 bases and J by 0 bases, with 10 bases left in between. The CDR3 loop reads CASCRDMNTEAFF. CDR3 sequence (DNA): TGTGCCAGCTGTCGGGACATGAACACTGAAGCTTTCTTT.

This clonotype is termed medium-sized (0.01 to 0.1%). The chain carries TRBV18 and TRBJ2-7; the D call may be TRBD1 or TRBD2 (6 bases each). This CDR3 is 14 amino acids long. The germline gives CDR1 KGHSH, CDR2 LQKENI. V was trimmed by 3 bases and J by 6 bases, leaving 15 bases between them. The CDR3 region has the DNA TGTGCCAGCTCACCGCGTCCAGGGGAGGCCGAGCAGTACTTC. It encodes CASSPRPGEAEQYF.

There are a few counts of this clonotype. V usage is TRBV4-3 and J usage is TRBJ1-3; D gene uncertain. CDR1 LGHNA and CDR2 YSLEER come from the germline V gene. CDR3 size: 16 residues. Trimming cost V 1 base and J 3 bases, with 13 bases left between them. CDR3 residues: CASSQVLGQSGNTIYF. As DNA, the CDR3 is TGCGCCAGCAGCCAAGTTCTAGGGCAGAGTGGAAACACCATATATTTT.

By its share, this clonotype is large. The V gene is TRBV6-5, the J gene TRBJ1-2; TRBD1 matches at 7 bases. V was pared by 4 bases and J by 4 bases, with 9 bases of the junction left unmatched. The CDR3 spans 15 residues. Germline CDR1 and CDR2: MNHEY and SVGAGI. DNA of the CDR3: TGTGCCAGCAGTTCGACAGGGTTCGAGGGCTATGGCTACACCTTC. This gives the protein CASSSTGFEGYGYTF.

This clonotype qualifies as medium-sized. The CDR3 region has the DNA TGTGCCAGCAGTTTATATGGGCGCCTCACCCTCGGCGATGAGCAGTTCTTC. Protein product: CASSLYGRLTLGDEQFF. The rearrangement joins TRBV27 to TRBJ2-1, with D uncertain. CDR1 MNHEY and CDR2 SMNVEV come from the germline V gene (reference sequence). The CDR3 totals 17 residues. Trimming took off 1 base at V and 8 bases at J, with 21 bases between the two ends.

This clonotype is large within its sample. The chain employs TRBV20-1 and TRBJ2-5, with D possibly matching TRBD1 (5 bases). The germline V and J ends were trimmed by 1 base and 5 bases, with 11 bases remaining between them. This CDR3 comprises 13 residues. Germline values: CDR1 DFQATT, CDR2 SNEGSKA (reference sequence). The CDR3 loop is CSARGLGLETQYF. The CDR3 DNA reads TGCAGTGCTAGAGGCCTGGGGCTGGAGACCCAGTACTTC.

Many counts were recorded for this clonotype. The gene calls are TRBV18 and TRBJ1-6; D gene unclear. CDR3 length equals 14 residues. Trimming stripped 1 base from V and 10 bases from J, with 11 bases between. Looked up from germline, CDR1 is KGHSH and CDR2 is LQKENI. The CDR3 region has the DNA TGTGCCAGCTCACCACGACAAGCGGACTCACCCCTCCACTTT. Translated, it gives CASSPRQADSPLHF.

This clonotype is labeled medium-sized (0.01 to 0.1%). The chain employs TRBV6-6 and TRBJ2-2; 9 nucleotides align to TRBD2. Germline CDR1 reads MNHNY; CDR2 reads SVGAGI (reference sequence). The CDR3 has 16 amino acids. Trimming at V came to 10 bases and at J to 0 bases, leaving 9 bases not matched to a gene. Written as DNA, the CDR3 is TGTGCCACCAGCCTCCTAGCGGGATCGAACACCGGGGAGCTGTTTTTT. Translating it yields CATSLLAGSNTGELFF.

By share, this clonotype ranks as medium-sized (0.01 to 0.1%). This chain joins TRBV5-4 and TRBJ2-3; D unclear. Germline loops: CDR1 SGHNT, CDR2 YYREEE (reference sequence). V lost 0 bases, J lost 1 base, and 24 bases lay in between. The CDR3 has 20 amino acids. The CDR3, as DNA: TGTGCCAGCAGCTTGGAGTTAGGCGGCCCGATGTACGGTGGCACAGATACGCAGTATTTT. It encodes CASSLELGGPMYGGTDTQYF.

This clonotype occurred many times. The rearrangement links TRBV20-1 to TRBJ2-1; D gene uncertain. Trimming stripped 2 bases from V and 5 bases from J, with 7 bases between. Germline lookup yields CDR1 DFQATT and CDR2 SNEGSKA (reference sequence). The CDR3 covers 12 residues. CDR3 region: CSARLNHNEQFF. CDR3 coding DNA: TGCAGTGCTAGACTGAACCACAATGAGCAGTTCTTC.

The rearrangement links TRBV30 to TRBJ2-1, with 9 positions matching TRBD2. The CDR3 is 10 residues long. With V trimmed by 8 bases and J by 10 bases, 3 bases remained unmatched. Looked up from germline, CDR1 is GTSNPN and CDR2 is SVGIG (reference sequence). The CDR3 DNA sequence: TGTGCCCCGAGCGGGAGGGAGCAGTTCTTC. It codes for CAPSGREQFF.

V gene TRBV5-1 combines with J gene TRBJ1-5; no firm D call. V lost 0 bases, J lost 6 bases, and 7 bases lay in between. CDR3 length: 13 residues. In germline, CDR1 is SGHRS, CDR2 YFSETQ. CDR3: CASSLGQSQPQHF. CDR3 bases: TGCGCCAGCAGCTTGGGTCAGAGTCAGCCCCAGCATTTT.

Judged by abundance, this clonotype is medium-sized. The chain links TRBV7-6 to TRBJ2-6; D unresolved. Trimming pared 1 base from V and 0 bases from J, leaving 7 bases between. The CDR3 is 16 amino acids. CDR1 and CDR2 (germline): SGHVS, FNYEAQ. The CDR3 loop reads CASSLGVSSGANVLTF. CDR3 in DNA: TGTGCCAGCAGCTTAGGTGTAAGCTCTGGGGCCAACGTCCTGACTTTC.

This clonotype was counted a few times. The chain joins TRBV5-1 to TRBJ2-2; D remains unclear. Trimming took off 7 bases at V and 5 bases at J, with 18 bases between the two ends. The CDR3 runs 15 residues. Per germline, CDR1 SGHRS and CDR2 YFSETQ. The CDR3 is CASAPRGGSTGELFF. The CDR3 DNA reads as TGCGCCAGCGCACCCCGTGGCGGTTCGACCGGGGAGCTGTTTTTT.